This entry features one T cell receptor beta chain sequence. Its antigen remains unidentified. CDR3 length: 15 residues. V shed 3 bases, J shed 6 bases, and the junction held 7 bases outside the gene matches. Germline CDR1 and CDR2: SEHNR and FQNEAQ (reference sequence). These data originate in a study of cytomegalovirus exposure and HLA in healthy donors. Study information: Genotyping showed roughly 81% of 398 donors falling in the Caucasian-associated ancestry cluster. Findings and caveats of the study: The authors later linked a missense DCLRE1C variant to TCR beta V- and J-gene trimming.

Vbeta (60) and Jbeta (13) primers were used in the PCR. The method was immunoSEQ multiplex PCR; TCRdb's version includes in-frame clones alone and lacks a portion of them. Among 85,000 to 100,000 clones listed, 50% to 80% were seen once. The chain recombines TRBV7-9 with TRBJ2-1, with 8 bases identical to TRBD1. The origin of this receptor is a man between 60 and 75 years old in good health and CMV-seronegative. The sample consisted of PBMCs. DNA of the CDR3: TGTGCCAGCAGCTTGCTACAGGGGGTGTTCAATGAGCAGTTCTTC. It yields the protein CASSLLQGVFNEQFF. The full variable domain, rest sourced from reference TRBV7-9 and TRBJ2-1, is DTGVSQNPRHKITKRGQNVTFRCDPISEHNRLYWYRQTLGQGPEFLTYFQNEAQLEKSRLLSDRFSAERPKGSFSTLEIQRTEQGDSAMYLCASSLLQGVFNEQFFGPGTRLTVL.